The 12 T cell receptor beta chains in this list originate from one sample, sequenced in a study of T cells in Graves' hyperthyroidism and ophthalmopathy. TCR beta CDR3 sequences were amplified from RNA transcripts. Carried out on the TCR CDR3, a first-round RT-PCR used the HTBI primer set. TCRdb fed the multiplex PCR reads into MiXCR, producing one record per CDR3 protein. The repertoire consists of just over 550,000 distinct CDR3 sequences, with around 46% occurring once and the leading ten covering roughly 8.2%. The sequencing input was peripheral blood or thyroid tissue (not recorded which). The receptors shown here come from a woman between 18 and 29 years old with Graves' hyperthyroidism.

In its sample, this clonotype was seen once. CDR3: CSARGAMDNSPLHF. CDR3 DNA: TGCAGTGCTAGAGGGGCGATGGATAATTCACCCCTCCACTTT. The V gene is TRBV20-1, the J gene TRBJ1-6; D is uncertain. V gave up 1 base and J gave up 5 bases, with 9 bases separating them. This CDR3 contains 14 residues. CDR1 and CDR2 (germline): DFQATT, SNEGSKA (reference sequence).

CDR3 DNA sequence: TGCAGTGCTAGTTTCCAGGGGCAATCGACCTACGAGCAGTACTTC. Protein sequence: CSASFQGQSTYEQYF. J is TRBJ2-7 and V is TRBV20-1; D perhaps matches TRBD1 (6 bases). Germline-derived CDR1 and CDR2 are DFQATT and SNEGSKA (reference sequence). Trimming stripped 3 bases from V and 2 bases from J, with 17 bases between. The CDR3 consists of 15 residues.

This clonotype was counted many times. The rearrangement uses TRBV7-9 and TRBJ1-2; D is ambiguous. V was pared by 5 bases and J by 3 bases, with 13 bases between. The germline gives CDR1 SEHNR, CDR2 FQNEAQ (reference sequence). The CDR3 is 14 amino acids. The CDR3: CASSPETDHYGYTF. In nucleotides, the CDR3 is TGTGCCAGCAGCCCCGAGACGGACCACTATGGCTACACCTTC.

The gene calls are TRBV20-1 and TRBJ2-6; D might be TRBD1 (5 bases). Trimming pared 2 bases from V and 0 bases from J, leaving 20 bases between. Germline V lookup: CDR1 DFQATT, CDR2 SNEGSKA (reference sequence). CDR3 size: 19 residues. This CDR3 reads CSARQSRASLGSGANVLTF. The CDR3, as DNA: TGCAGTGCTAGACAGAGCAGGGCTAGTTTGGGCTCTGGGGCCAACGTCCTGACTTTC.

The V and J genes are TRBV2 and TRBJ2-3; perhaps TRBD2 as D (6 bases). This CDR3 region has 15 residues. Germline V lookup: CDR1 SNHLY, CDR2 FYNNEI. Trimming removed 7 bases at V and 6 bases at J, with 20 bases between. This CDR3 is CASNQEGIRSDTQYF. CDR3 in DNA: TGTGCCAGCAACCAGGAGGGGATACGTTCCGATACGCAGTATTTT.

The V call is TRBV6-1, the J call TRBJ1-6; D not certain. The CDR3 length is 17 residues. Trimming removed 2 bases from V and 1 base from J, with 12 bases in between. Looked up from germline, CDR1 is MNHNS and CDR2 is SASEGT. The CDR3 loop reads CASSERAGGSYNSPLHF. CDR3 nucleotides: TGTGCCAGCAGTGAACGGGCGGGAGGGTCCTATAATTCACCCCTCCACTTT.

The chain joins TRBV13 to TRBJ2-7, with no clear D. The CDR3 loop spans 11 amino acids. Germline loops: CDR1 PRHDT, CDR2 FYEKMQ (reference sequence). Trimming cost V 8 bases and J 5 bases, with 10 bases left between them. The CDR3 reads CASGPTDEQYF. The CDR3, as DNA: TGTGCCAGCGGGCCCACCGACGAGCAGTACTTC. Supplemented by reference TRBV13 and TRBJ2-7, the full variable domain reads AAGVIQSPRHLIKEKRETATLKCYPIPRHDTVYWYQQGPGQDPQFLISFYEKMQSDKGSIPDRFSAQQFSDYHSELNMSSLELGDSALYFCASGPTDEQYFGPGTRLTVT.

This clonotype came up a few times. V and J are TRBV2 and TRBJ2-7; weak D call: TRBD1 (6 bases). CDR3 length equals 13 residues. The V end lost 5 bases, the J end lost 4 bases, and 12 bases lay between the germline ends. Germline V gene data show CDR1 as SNHLY and CDR2 as FYNNEI. For the CDR3, the DNA is TGTGCCAGCAGTCAACTTCAGGGGTACGAGCAGTACTTC. This codes for CASSQLQGYEQYF.

The genes are TRBV20-1 and TRBJ2-3; D not certain. Germline V gene sequence: CDR1 DFQATT, CDR2 SNEGSKA (reference sequence). The CDR3 has 13 residues. Trimming took 0 bases from V and 8 from J, leaving 12 bases between them. CDR3 sequence: CSARDNTEGTQYF. CDR3 coding DNA: TGCAGTGCTAGAGATAATACCGAAGGTACGCAGTATTTT.

The rearrangement uses TRBV29-1 and TRBJ1-1; D ambiguous. CDR1 SQVTM and CDR2 ANQGSEA come from the germline V gene. This CDR3 region has 12 residues. The germline V and J ends were trimmed by 8 bases and 6 bases, with 16 bases remaining between them. The CDR3 region is CSRDTFGAEAFF. The CDR3 coding sequence is TGCAGCCGTGACACATTCGGCGCTGAAGCTTTCTTT.

The chain uses TRBV7-8 and TRBJ1-2, with D hard to call. CDR3 length: 13 amino acids. Germline V lookup: CDR1 SGHVS, CDR2 FQNEAQ. The V and J ends lost 5 bases and 12 bases respectively, with 19 bases between them. CDR3 amino acids: CASSLVQWGRNTF. The CDR3 DNA reads TGTGCCAGCAGCCTGGTCCAATGGGGTCGTAACACCTTC.

The gene calls are TRBV11-2 and TRBJ1-1; no firm D call. The CDR3 totals 14 residues. From germline, CDR1 is SGHAT and CDR2 FQNNGV. With 3 bases removed from V and 3 bases from J, the gap between germline ends came to 11 bases. The CDR3, as DNA: TGTGCCAGCAGCTTCGGGGAAGCGGACACTGAAGCTTTCTTT. Residues: CASSFGEADTEAFF.